The sequence of this T cell receptor beta chain was determined in a study of cytomegalovirus exposure and HLA in healthy donors. The study's findings and limits: With high specificity and sensitivity, the classifier reportedly diagnosed cytomegalovirus status.

Healthy people donating bone marrow made up the donors. The PCR made use of 60 Vbeta and 13 Jbeta primers. TCRdb's table, derived via immunoSEQ multiplex PCR, lists solely in-frame clones and lacks some. The sample records about 110,000 clones, roughly 73% being singletons. Germline CDR1 reads SGHTS; CDR2 reads YDEGEE. This CDR3 has 15 amino acids. Germline trimming cut 4 bases from V and 4 bases from J; bases unmatched to any gene: 8. Of note for this clone: Its matching antigen is unknown.

The sequence was obtained from a man aged 35 to 55 in good health and CMV-seronegative. The chain is built from TRBV5-8 and TRBJ1-5; 7 positions agree with TRBD1. The material sequenced was PBMCs. In DNA, the CDR3 is TGTGCCAGCAGCCGGGGACAGCTTAAGAATCAGCCCCAGCATTTT. Translated: CASSRGQLKNQPQHF.